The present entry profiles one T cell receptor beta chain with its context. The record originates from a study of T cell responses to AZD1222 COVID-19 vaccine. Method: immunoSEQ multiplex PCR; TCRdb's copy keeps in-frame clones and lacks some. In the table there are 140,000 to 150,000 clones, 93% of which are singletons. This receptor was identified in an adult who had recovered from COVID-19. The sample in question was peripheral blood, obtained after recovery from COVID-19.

The CDR3 spells CSAPVNYGYTF. The CDR3 bases are TGCAGCGCCCCAGTTAACTATGGCTACACCTTC. V and J are TRBV29-1 and TRBJ1-2; D unclear. The CDR3 length is 11 residues. Trimming removed 7 bases from V and 1 base from J, with 7 bases in between. Germline CDR1 is SQVTM and CDR2 is ANQGSEA.